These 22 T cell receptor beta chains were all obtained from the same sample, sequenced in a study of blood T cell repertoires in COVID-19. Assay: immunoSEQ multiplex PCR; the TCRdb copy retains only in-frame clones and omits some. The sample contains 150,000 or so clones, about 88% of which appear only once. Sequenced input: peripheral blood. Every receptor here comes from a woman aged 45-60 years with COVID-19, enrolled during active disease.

The CDR3 region is CASSQELGGSTDTQYF. The CDR3 DNA reads as TGTGCCAGCAGCCAAGAACTCGGGGGTAGCACAGATACGCAGTATTTT. The V gene is TRBV14, the J gene TRBJ2-3; D might be TRBD2 (6 bases). Per germline, CDR1 SGHDN and CDR2 FVKESK. Trimming took off 0 bases at V and 0 bases at J, with 10 bases between the two ends. The CDR3 length is 16 residues.

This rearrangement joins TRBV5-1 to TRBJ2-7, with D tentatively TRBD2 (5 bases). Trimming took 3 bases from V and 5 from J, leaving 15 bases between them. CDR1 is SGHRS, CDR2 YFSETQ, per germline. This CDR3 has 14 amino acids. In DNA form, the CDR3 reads TGCGCCAGCAGCTACGGCCTAGCATCGGACGAGCAGTACTTC. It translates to CASSYGLASDEQYF.

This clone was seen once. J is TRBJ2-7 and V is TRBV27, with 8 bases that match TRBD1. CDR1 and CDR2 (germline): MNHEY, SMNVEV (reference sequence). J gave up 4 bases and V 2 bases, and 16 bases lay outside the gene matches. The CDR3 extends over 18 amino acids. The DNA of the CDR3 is TGTGCCAGCAGTTTAAGGGCCTTGGCAGGGGGCCGCTTGTACGAGCAGTACTTC. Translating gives CASSLRALAGGRLYEQYF.

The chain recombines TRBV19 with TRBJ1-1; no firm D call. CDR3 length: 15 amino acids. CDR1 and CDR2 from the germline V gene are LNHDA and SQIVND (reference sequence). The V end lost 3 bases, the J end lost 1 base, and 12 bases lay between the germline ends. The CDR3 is CASSIFRETNTEAFF. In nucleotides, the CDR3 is TGTGCCAGTAGTATCTTTCGGGAGACGAACACTGAAGCTTTCTTT.

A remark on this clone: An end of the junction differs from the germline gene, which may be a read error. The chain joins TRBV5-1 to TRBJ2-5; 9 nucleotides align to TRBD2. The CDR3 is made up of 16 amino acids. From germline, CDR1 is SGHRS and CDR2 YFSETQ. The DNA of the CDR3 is TGCCCCAGCAGCCGGGGGGCGGGCGGGGGGGACGAGACCCAGTACTTC. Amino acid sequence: CPSSRGAGGGDETQYF.

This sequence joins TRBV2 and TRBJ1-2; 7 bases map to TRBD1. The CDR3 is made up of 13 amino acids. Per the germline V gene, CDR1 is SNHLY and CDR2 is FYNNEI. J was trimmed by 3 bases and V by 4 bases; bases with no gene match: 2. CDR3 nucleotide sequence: TGTGCCAGCAGTGTGGGACAGTACTATGGCTACACCTTC. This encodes CASSVGQYYGYTF.

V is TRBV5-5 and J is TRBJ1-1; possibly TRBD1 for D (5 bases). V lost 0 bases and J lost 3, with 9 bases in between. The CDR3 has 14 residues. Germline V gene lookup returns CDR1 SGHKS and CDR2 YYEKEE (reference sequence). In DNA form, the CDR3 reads TGTGCCAGCAGCTTGGCGTGGGGCGACACTGAAGCTTTCTTT. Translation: CASSLAWGDTEAFF.

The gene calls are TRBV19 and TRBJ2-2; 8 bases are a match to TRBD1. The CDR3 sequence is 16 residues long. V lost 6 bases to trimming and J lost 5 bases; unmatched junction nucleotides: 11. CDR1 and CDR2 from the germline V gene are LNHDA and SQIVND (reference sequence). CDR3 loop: CASSPQGAGGTGELFF. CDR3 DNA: TGTGCCAGTAGCCCCCAGGGGGCAGGGGGTACCGGGGAGCTGTTTTTT.

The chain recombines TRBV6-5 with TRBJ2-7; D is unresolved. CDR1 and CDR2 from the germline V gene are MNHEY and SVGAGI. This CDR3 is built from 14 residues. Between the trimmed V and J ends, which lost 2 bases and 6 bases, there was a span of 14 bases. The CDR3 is CASSYGDKVGEQYF. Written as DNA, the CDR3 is TGTGCCAGCAGTTACGGTGACAAGGTTGGCGAGCAGTACTTC.

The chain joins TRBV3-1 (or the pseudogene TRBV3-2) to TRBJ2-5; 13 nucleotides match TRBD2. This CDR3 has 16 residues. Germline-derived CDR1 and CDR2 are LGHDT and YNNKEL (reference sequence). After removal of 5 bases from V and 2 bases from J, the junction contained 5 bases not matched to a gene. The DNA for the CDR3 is TGTGCCAGCAGCTGGACTAGCGGGGGACCACAAGAGACCCAGTACTTC. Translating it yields CASSWTSGGPQETQYF.

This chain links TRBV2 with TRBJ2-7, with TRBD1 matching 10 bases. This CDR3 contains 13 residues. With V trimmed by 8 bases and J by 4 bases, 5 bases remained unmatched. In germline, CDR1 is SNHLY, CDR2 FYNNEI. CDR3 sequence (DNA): TGTGCCAGCTTAGGGACAGGGGAATACGAGCAGTACTTC. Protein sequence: CASLGTGEYEQYF. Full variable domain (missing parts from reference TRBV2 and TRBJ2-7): EPEVTQTPSHQVTQMGQEVILRCVPISNHLYFYWYRQILGQKVEFLVSFYNNEISEKSEIFDDQFSVERPDGSNFTLKIRSTKLEDSAMYFCASLGTGEYEQYFGPGTRLTVT.

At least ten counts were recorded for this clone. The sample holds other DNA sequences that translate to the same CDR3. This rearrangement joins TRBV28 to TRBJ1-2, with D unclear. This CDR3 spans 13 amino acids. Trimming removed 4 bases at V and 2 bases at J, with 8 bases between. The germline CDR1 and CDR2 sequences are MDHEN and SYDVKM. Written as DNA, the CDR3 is TGTGCCAGCAGTTCTGGTCAGAACTATGGCTACACCTTC. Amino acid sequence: CASSSGQNYGYTF.

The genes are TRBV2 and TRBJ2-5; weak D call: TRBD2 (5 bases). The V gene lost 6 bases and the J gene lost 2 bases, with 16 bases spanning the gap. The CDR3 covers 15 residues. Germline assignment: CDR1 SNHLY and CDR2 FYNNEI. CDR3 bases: TGTGCCAGCAGCGCCGGAGGACCCGTACAAGAGACCCAGTACTTC. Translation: CASSAGGPVQETQYF.

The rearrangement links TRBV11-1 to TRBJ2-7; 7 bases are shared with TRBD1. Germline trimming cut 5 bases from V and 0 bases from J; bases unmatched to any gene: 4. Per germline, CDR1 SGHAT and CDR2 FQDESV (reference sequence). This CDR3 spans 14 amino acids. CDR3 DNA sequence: TGTGCCAGCAGCCGGGACAGTCTCTCCTACGAGCAGTACTTC. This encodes CASSRDSLSYEQYF.

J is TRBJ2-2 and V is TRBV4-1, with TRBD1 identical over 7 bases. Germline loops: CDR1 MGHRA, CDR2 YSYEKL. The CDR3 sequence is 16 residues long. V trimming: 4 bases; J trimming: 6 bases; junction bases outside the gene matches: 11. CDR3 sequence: CASSRVWDSTSGELFF. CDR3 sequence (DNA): TGCGCCAGCAGCCGGGTGTGGGACAGCACATCCGGGGAGCTGTTTTTT.

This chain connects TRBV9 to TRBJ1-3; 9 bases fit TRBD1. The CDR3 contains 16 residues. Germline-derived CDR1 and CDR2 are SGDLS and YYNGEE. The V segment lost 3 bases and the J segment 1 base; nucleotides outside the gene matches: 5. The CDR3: CASSGTGAYSGNTIYF. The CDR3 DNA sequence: TGTGCCAGCAGCGGGACAGGGGCATATTCTGGAAACACCATATATTTT.

CDR3 protein: CASSHPGLAGLLYQETQYF. CDR3 DNA sequence: TGTGCCAGCAGTCACCCTGGACTAGCGGGGCTTTTATACCAAGAGACCCAGTACTTC. The J gene is TRBJ2-5, the V gene TRBV6-6; 12 nucleotides align to TRBD2. V dropped 5 bases and J dropped 0; count of bases not matched to a gene: 13. The length of the CDR3 is 19 residues. The germline gives CDR1 MNHNY, CDR2 SVGAGI (reference sequence).

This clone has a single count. The CDR3 spells CASSSWQGAIEKLFF. The CDR3 DNA reads as TGTGCCAGCAGTTCCTGGCAGGGGGCTATCGAAAAACTGTTTTTT. The V call is TRBV6-5, the J call TRBJ1-4; 8 bases align to TRBD1. Germline loops: CDR1 MNHEY, CDR2 SVGAGI. CDR3 length: 15 amino acids. The V segment lost 4 bases and the J segment 8 bases; nucleotides outside the gene matches: 9.

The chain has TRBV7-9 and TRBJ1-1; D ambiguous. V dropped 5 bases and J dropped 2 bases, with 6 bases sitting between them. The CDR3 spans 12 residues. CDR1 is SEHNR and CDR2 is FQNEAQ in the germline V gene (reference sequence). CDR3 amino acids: CASSALNTEAFF. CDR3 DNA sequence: TGTGCCAGCAGCGCTCTAAACACTGAAGCTTTCTTT.

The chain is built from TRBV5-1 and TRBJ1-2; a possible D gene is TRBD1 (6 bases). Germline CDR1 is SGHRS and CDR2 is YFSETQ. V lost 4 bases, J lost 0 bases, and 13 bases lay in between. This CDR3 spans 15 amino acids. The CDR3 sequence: CASSPQGRANYGYTF. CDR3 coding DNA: TGCGCCAGCAGCCCACAGGGTCGAGCTAACTATGGCTACACCTTC.

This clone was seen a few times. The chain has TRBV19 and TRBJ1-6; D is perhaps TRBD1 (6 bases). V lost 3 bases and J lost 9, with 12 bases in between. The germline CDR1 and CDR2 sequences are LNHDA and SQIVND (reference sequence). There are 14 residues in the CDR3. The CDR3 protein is CASSMQGMGSPLHF. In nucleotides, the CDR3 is TGTGCCAGTAGTATGCAGGGGATGGGTTCACCCCTCCACTTT.

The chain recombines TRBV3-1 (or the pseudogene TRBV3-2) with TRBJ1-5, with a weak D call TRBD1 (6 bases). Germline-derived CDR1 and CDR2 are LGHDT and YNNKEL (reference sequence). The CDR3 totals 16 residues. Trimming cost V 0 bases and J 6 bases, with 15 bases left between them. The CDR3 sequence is CASSQDEGVFCQPQHF. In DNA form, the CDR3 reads TGTGCCAGCAGCCAAGATGAGGGGGTGTTCTGTCAGCCCCAGCATTTT.